This TCR beta chain was sequenced for a study of T cell repertoires in cytomegalovirus infection. The CDR3 is 14 residues long. The germline CDR1 and CDR2 sequences are LNHDA and SQIVND (reference sequence). Germline trimming cut 3 bases from V and 4 bases from J; bases unmatched to any gene: 3. TCRdb re-called the reads through MiXCR, storing one row per CDR3 protein. The sample yields about 310,000 distinct CDR3 sequences, roughly 25% seen once. Turning to this clonotype: What it recognizes is unknown.

The sample consisted of cultured PBMCs, taken from culture after CMV antigen stimulation. The TCR was taken from a human donor in good health (CMV status not recorded). Some clones in this sample may be carry-over from other donors' samples. V is TRBV19 and J is TRBJ2-1; TRBD2 aligns across 7 bases. CDR3 sequence: CASSMASGYNEQFF. The CDR3 nucleotides read TGTGCCAGTAGTATGGCTAGCGGATACAATGAGCAGTTCTTC.